This T cell receptor (beta chain) was sequenced during a study of response to subunit inactivated influenza vaccine. Points on this clonotype: The antigen remains undetermined.

One entry per CDR3 protein, called by TCRdb with MiXCR from the RT-PCR reads. The table lists around 650,000 distinct CDR3 sequences, around 14% of them singletons. The germline V gene encodes CDR1 ENHRY and CDR2 SYGVKD. Trimming took 0 bases from V and 0 from J, leaving 8 bases between them. This CDR3 spans 16 amino acids. Findings and limits, study-wide: It was the authors' suggestion that each seasonal influenza vaccination recruits few new T cells.

The source material was PBMCs from blood, sampled roughly 13 days after vaccination. The sequence came from a man between 50 and 59 years old who received an inactivated influenza vaccine. The rearrangement joins TRBV10-3 to TRBJ2-2; perhaps TRBD1 as D (5 bases). The CDR3: CAISESWGPNTGELFF. CDR3 in DNA: TGTGCCATCAGTGAGTCGTGGGGCCCGAACACCGGGGAGCTGTTTTTT.